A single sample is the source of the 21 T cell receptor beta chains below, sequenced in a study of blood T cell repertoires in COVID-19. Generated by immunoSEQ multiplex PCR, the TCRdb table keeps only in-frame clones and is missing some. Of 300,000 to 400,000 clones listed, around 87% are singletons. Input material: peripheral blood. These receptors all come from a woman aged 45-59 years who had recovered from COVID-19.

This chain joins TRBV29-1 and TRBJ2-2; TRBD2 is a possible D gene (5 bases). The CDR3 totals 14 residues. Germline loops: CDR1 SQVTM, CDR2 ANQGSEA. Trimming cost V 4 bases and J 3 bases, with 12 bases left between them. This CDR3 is CSVVGLRDTGELFF. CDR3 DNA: TGCAGCGTTGTGGGCCTGCGGGACACCGGGGAGCTGTTTTTT.

DNA for the CDR3: TGTGCCAGCAGAAACAGGGGGGGGAACTATGGCTACACCTTC. Translated: CASRNRGGNYGYTF. V and J are TRBV28 and TRBJ1-2; 8 positions match TRBD1. This CDR3 is 14 amino acids long. Trimming cost V 6 bases and J 2 bases; bases outside gene matches: 5. Germline CDR1 and CDR2: MDHEN and SYDVKM.

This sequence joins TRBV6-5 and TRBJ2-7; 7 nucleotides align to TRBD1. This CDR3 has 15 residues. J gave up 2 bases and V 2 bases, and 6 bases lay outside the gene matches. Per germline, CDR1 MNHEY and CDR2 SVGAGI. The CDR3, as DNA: TGTGCCAGCAGTTACCGACAGGGAAAACCCTACGAGCAGTACTTC. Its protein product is CASSYRQGKPYEQYF.

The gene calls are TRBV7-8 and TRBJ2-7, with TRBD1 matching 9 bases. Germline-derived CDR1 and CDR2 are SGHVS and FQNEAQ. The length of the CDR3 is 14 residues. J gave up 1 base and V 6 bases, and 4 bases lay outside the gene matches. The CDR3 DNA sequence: TGTGCCAGCAGAACCGGGACAGGGTCCTACGAGCAGTACTTC. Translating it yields CASRTGTGSYEQYF. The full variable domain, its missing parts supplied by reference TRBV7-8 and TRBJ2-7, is GAGVSQSPRYKVAKRGQDVALRCDPISGHVSLFWYQQALGQGPEFLTYFQNEAQLDKSGLPSDRFFAERPEGSVSTLKIQRTQQEDSAVYLCASRTGTGSYEQYFGPGTRLTVT.

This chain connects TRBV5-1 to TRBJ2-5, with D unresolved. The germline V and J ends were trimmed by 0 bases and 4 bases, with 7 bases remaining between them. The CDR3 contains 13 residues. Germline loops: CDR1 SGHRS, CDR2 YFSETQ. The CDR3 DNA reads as TGCGCCAGCAGCTTGGTTGAACTAGAGACCCAGTACTTC. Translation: CASSLVELETQYF.

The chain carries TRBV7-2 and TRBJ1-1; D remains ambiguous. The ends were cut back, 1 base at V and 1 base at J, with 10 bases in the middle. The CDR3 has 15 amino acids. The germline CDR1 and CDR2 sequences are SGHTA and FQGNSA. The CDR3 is CASSLGAPQNTEAFF. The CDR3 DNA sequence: TGTGCCAGCAGCTTAGGCGCGCCCCAGAACACTGAAGCTTTCTTT.

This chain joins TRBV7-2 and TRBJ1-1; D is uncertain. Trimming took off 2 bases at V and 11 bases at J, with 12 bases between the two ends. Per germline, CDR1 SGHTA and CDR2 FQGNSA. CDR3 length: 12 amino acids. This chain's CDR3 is CASSLYSGKAFF. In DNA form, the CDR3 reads TGTGCCAGCAGCTTATACAGCGGCAAGGCTTTCTTT.

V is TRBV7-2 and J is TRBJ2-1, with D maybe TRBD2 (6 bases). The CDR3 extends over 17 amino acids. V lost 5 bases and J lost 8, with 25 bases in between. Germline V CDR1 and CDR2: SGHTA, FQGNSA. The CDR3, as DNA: TGTGCCAGCAGCGCGGGGATGAAGCTAGCCAGTAAGGATGAGCAGTTCTTC. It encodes CASSAGMKLASKDEQFF.

CDR3 loop: CASSKRTTAYNEQFF. The CDR3 coding sequence is TGTGCCAGCAGTAAGCGGACTACAGCTTACAATGAGCAGTTCTTC. The rearrangement links TRBV6-5 to TRBJ2-1; D may be TRBD2 (6 bases). CDR3 length equals 15 residues. V was trimmed by 5 bases and J by 4 bases, leaving 15 bases between them. Germline-derived CDR1 and CDR2 are MNHEY and SVGAGI.

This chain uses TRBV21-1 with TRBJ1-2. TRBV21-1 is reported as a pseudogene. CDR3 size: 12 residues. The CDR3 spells CASSKVAKCYTF. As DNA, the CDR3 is TGTGCCAGCAGCAAAGTCGCTAAGTGCTACACCTTC.

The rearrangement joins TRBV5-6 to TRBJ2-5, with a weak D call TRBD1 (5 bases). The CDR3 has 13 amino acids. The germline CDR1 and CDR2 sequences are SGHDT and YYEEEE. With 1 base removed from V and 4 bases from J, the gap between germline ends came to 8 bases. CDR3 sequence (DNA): TGTGCCAGCAGCTTGCATGGGGCAGAGACCCAGTACTTC. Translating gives CASSLHGAETQYF.

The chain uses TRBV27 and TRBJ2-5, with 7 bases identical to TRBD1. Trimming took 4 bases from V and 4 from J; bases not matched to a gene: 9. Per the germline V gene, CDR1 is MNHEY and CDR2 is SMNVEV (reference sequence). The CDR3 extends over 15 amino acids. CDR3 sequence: CASSSPGGTRETQYF. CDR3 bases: TGTGCCAGCAGTTCCCCAGGGGGTACACGAGAGACCCAGTACTTC.

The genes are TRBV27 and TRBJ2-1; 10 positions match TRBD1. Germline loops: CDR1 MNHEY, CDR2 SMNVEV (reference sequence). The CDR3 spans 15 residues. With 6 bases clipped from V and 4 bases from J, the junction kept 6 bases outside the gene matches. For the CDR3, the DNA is TGTGCCAGCAGACCCTGGGACAGGGGATACAATGAGCAGTTCTTC. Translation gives CASRPWDRGYNEQFF.

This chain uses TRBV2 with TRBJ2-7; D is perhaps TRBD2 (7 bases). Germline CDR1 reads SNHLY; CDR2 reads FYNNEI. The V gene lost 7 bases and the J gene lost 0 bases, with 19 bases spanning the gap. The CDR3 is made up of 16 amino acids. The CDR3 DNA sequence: TGTGCCAGCACTTTGGGAGGGGGTCCGCACTCCTACGAGCAGTACTTC. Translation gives CASTLGGGPHSYEQYF.

The CDR3 here is CASSHHRDRDYGYTF. CDR3 in DNA: TGTGCCAGCAGCCATCATAGGGACAGGGATTATGGCTACACCTTC. The V gene is TRBV4-2, the J gene TRBJ1-2; TRBD1 aligns across 9 bases. The V and J ends lost 3 bases and 5 bases, in that order; junction bases with no gene match: 7. Germline lookup yields CDR1 LGHNA and CDR2 YNFKEQ. The CDR3 sequence is 15 residues long.

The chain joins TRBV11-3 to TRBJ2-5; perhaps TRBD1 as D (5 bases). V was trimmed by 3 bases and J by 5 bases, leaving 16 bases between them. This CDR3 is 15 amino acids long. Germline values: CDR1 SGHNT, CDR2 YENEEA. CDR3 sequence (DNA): TGTGCCAGCAGCTTGGCAGGGTTATCTGGCGAGACCCAGTACTTC. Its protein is CASSLAGLSGETQYF.

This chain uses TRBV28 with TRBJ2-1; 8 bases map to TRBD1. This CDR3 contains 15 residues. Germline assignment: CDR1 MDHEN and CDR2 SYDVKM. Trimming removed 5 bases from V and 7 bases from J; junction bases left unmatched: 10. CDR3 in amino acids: CASSLQGQGRNEQFF. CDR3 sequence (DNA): TGTGCCAGCAGTCTCCAAGGACAGGGAAGAAATGAGCAGTTCTTC.

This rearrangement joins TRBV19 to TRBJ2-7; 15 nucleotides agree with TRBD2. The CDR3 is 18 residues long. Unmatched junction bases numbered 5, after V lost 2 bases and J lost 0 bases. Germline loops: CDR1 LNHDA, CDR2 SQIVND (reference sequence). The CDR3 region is CASSIRGLAGGPSYEQYF. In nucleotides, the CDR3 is TGTGCCAGTAGTATAAGAGGACTAGCGGGAGGGCCCTCCTACGAGCAGTACTTC.

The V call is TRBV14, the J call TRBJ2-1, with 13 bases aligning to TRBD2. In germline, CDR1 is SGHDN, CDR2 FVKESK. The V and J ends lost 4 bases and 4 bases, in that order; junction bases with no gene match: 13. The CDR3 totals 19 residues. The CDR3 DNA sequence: TGTGCCAGCAGCCCGTTACTAGCGGGAGGGCCCGGTTCGTACAATGAGCAGTTCTTC. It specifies CASSPLLAGGPGSYNEQFF.

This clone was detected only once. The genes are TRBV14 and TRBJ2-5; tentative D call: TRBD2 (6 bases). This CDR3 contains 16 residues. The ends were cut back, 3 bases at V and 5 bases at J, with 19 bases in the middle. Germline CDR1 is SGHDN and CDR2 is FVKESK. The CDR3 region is CASSQFGRELFETQYF. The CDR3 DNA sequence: TGTGCCAGCAGCCAGTTCGGCCGGGAGTTGTTCGAGACCCAGTACTTC. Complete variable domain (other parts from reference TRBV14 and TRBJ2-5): EAGVTQFPSHSVIEKGQTVTLRCDPISGHDNLYWYRRVMGKEIKFLLHFVKESKQDESGMPNNRFLAERTGGTYSTLKVQPAELEDSGVYFCASSQFGRELFETQYFGPGTRLLVL.

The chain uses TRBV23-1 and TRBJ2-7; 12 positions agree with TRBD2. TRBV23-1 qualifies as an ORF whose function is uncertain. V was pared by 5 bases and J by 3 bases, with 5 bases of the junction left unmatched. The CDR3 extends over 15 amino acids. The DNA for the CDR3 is TGCGCCAGCAGTAAGAGGACTAGCGGGATCTACGAGCAGTACTTC. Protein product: CASSKRTSGIYEQYF.